These 18 T cell receptor beta chains originate from one sample sequenced in a study of blood T cells in healthy people across ages. A second about 7 to 12 cycle PCR used barcoded and J-beta primers. TCRdb re-analysed the 5' RACE reads in MiXCR, keeping a single row per CDR3 protein. The table lists 1.4 million or so distinct CDR3 sequences, around 40% of them singletons. Sequencing input: blood. These receptors came from a woman between 18 and 30 years old in good health.

J is TRBJ2-2 and V is TRBV29-1; D gene unclear. This CDR3 contains 11 residues. Germline assignment: CDR1 SQVTM and CDR2 ANQGSEA. V shed 4 bases and J shed 6 bases, with 6 bases lying between them. The CDR3 DNA reads TGCAGCGTTGGGGTACCCGGGGAGCTGTTTTTT. Translated, it gives CSVGVPGELFF.

V is TRBV28 and J is TRBJ2-7; no clear D. Germline-derived CDR1 and CDR2 are MDHEN and SYDVKM. CDR3 length: 14 residues. Deletions cut 6 bases from V and 2 bases from J, with 14 bases between. Written as DNA, the CDR3 is TGTGCCAGCAGGCCGCCGGGTATCGCCTACGAGCAGTACTTC. This translates into CASRPPGIAYEQYF.

Concerning this clonotype: A read error may be the cause here, since a much bigger clone is one base away. This sequence joins TRBV29-1 and TRBJ2-1, with D hard to call. V dropped 7 bases and J dropped 7 bases, with 11 bases sitting between them. The germline gives CDR1 SQVTM, CDR2 ANQGSEA. The CDR3 spans 11 residues. This CDR3 is CSGETRNEQFF. The CDR3 nucleotides read TGCAGCGGTGAGACGCGTAATGAGCAGTTCTTC.

The chain combines TRBV5-6 with TRBJ2-1, with D tentatively TRBD1 or TRBD2 (6 bases each). From germline, CDR1 is SGHDT and CDR2 YYEEEE. This CDR3 spans 15 amino acids. V was trimmed by 1 base and J by 7 bases, leaving 15 bases between them. The CDR3: CASSLRGKGGNEQFF. For the CDR3, the DNA is TGTGCCAGCAGCTTGCGCGGGAAAGGGGGGAATGAGCAGTTCTTC. The whole variable domain, filled in from reference TRBV5-6 and TRBJ2-1, reads DAGVTQSPTHLIKTRGQQVTLRCSPKSGHDTVSWYQQALGQGPQFIFQYYEEEERQRGNFPDRFSGHQFPNYSSELNVNALLLGDSALYLCASSLRGKGGNEQFFGPGTRLTVL.

This clonotype was found a few times. This chain joins TRBV7-8 and TRBJ2-1; D gene uncertain. V shed 5 bases and J shed 4 bases, with 12 bases lying between them. CDR1 and CDR2 from the germline V gene are SGHVS and FQNEAQ. The CDR3 contains 14 residues. The CDR3 sequence: CASSQRTRYNEQFF. In DNA, the CDR3 is TGTGCCAGCAGCCAGAGGACCCGGTACAATGAGCAGTTCTTC.

The chain is built from TRBV4-2 and TRBJ2-3; no firm D call. The CDR3 sequence is 16 residues long. V was cut by 0 bases and J by 0 bases, with 10 bases left in between. CDR1 is LGHNA and CDR2 is YNFKEQ in the germline V gene. Here the CDR3 DNA reads TGTGCCAGCAGCCAAGAGGGCAGGCCTAGCACAGATACGCAGTATTTT. Amino acid sequence: CASSQEGRPSTDTQYF.

This clonotype was found a few times. The chain uses TRBV15 and TRBJ1-1; 7 bases map to TRBD1. V was clipped by 4 bases and J by 2 bases; unmatched bases: 7. The CDR3 length is 15 residues. Germline loops: CDR1 LNHNV, CDR2 YYDKDF (reference sequence). In DNA, the CDR3 is TGTGCCACCAGCATTTACAGGGGCTCCAACACTGAAGCTTTCTTT. Encoded protein: CATSIYRGSNTEAFF.

V usage is TRBV6-5 and J usage is TRBJ2-7; D might be TRBD2 (6 bases). V was trimmed by 1 base and J by 9 bases, leaving 34 bases between them. Germline V gene data show CDR1 as MNHEY and CDR2 as SVGAGI. This CDR3 has 20 residues. The CDR3 DNA reads as TGTGCCAGCAGTTACTTAATCGGGGGACGGGTCGACGGGACTTCTGGGGCGCAGTACTTC. It codes for CASSYLIGGRVDGTSGAQYF.

The V gene is TRBV12-3 or TRBV12-4, the J gene TRBJ2-7; no reliable D call. V was trimmed by 4 bases and J by 7 bases, leaving 8 bases between them. This CDR3 is built from 11 residues. CDR3 bases: TGTGCCAGCAGTTACCGCCGGGAGCAGTACTTC. Amino acids: CASSYRREQYF.

This clonotype turned up a few times. J is TRBJ2-6 and V is TRBV27; tentatively, D is TRBD1 (5 bases). V was trimmed by 1 base and J by 2 bases, leaving 9 bases between them. Germline V CDR1 and CDR2: MNHEY, SMNVEV (reference sequence). This CDR3 region has 16 residues. This CDR3 is CASSLLDKTGANVLTF. The DNA for the CDR3 is TGTGCCAGCAGTTTATTGGACAAGACTGGGGCCAACGTCCTGACTTTC.

This clonotype was found a few times. The chain employs TRBV28 and TRBJ2-7; D call uncertain. Germline V gives CDR1 MDHEN, CDR2 SYDVKM. The CDR3 is 13 residues long. V lost 4 bases to trimming and J lost 6 bases, with 13 bases between them. The CDR3 nucleotides are TGTGCCAGCAGTTCCAGAAACGAATGCGAGCAGTACTTC. It codes for CASSSRNECEQYF.

This clonotype turned up a few times. The V gene is TRBV2, the J gene TRBJ2-3; 8 positions match TRBD1. V was pared by 5 bases and J by 4 bases, with 2 bases of the junction left unmatched. CDR1 is SNHLY and CDR2 is FYNNEI in the germline V gene. CDR3 length: 13 residues. CDR3 DNA sequence: TGTGCCAGCAGTTGGACAGGGCCAGATACGCAGTATTTT. Translating gives CASSWTGPDTQYF.

The chain couples TRBV18 to TRBJ2-1; no reliable D call. This CDR3 contains 13 residues. Trimming removed 3 bases from V and 9 bases from J, with 12 bases in between. Germline values: CDR1 KGHSH, CDR2 LQKENI. The CDR3, as DNA: TGTGCCAGCTCACCCACAGCTGTACCTGAGCAGTTCTTC. Translated: CASSPTAVPEQFF.

V gene TRBV29-1 combines with J gene TRBJ1-2; 7 bases match TRBD1. The CDR3 covers 14 residues. Germline V gives CDR1 SQVTM, CDR2 ANQGSEA. Trimming took 4 bases from V and 4 from J; bases not matched to a gene: 9. The CDR3 DNA sequence: TGCAGCGTTGTTGGGCGACAGGGTCGCTATGGCTACACCTTC. Its translation: CSVVGRQGRYGYTF.

This chain uses TRBV5-1 with TRBJ2-7, with D possibly matching TRBD1 (6 bases). From germline, CDR1 is SGHRS and CDR2 YFSETQ. The ends were cut back, 1 base at V and 0 bases at J, with 14 bases in the middle. The CDR3 has 16 residues. The CDR3: CASSLTGTSSSYEQYF. CDR3 DNA: TGCGCCAGCAGCTTGACCGGGACATCCAGCTCCTACGAGCAGTACTTC.

This chain connects TRBV11-2 to TRBJ2-4; 7 positions agree with TRBD1. This CDR3 is built from 13 residues. Losses at the gene ends were 5 bases for V and 15 bases for J; bases not matched to a gene: 13. Germline-derived CDR1 and CDR2 are SGHAT and FQNNGV. CDR3 sequence: CASSRDRVNVGYF. The DNA for the CDR3 is TGTGCCAGCAGCCGAGACAGGGTCAATGTAGGGTACTTC.

The V and J genes are TRBV20-1 and TRBJ1-1; D remains unclear. Germline V gene sequence: CDR1 DFQATT, CDR2 SNEGSKA (reference sequence). The CDR3 is made up of 12 amino acids. CDR3 bases: TGCAAGACATTAGGCGGAAGGACTGAAGCTTTCTTT. This translates into CKTLGGRTEAFF.

The rearrangement joins TRBV14 to TRBJ1-1; D perhaps matches TRBD1 (5 bases). Trimming left V 5 bases short and J 4 bases short, with 14 bases between. The CDR3 consists of 14 residues. The germline gives CDR1 SGHDN, CDR2 FVKESK. CDR3 nucleotide sequence: TGTGCCAGCAGCAGTCGGGGCGGGGGCACTGAAGCTTTCTTT. Translation gives CASSSRGGGTEAFF.